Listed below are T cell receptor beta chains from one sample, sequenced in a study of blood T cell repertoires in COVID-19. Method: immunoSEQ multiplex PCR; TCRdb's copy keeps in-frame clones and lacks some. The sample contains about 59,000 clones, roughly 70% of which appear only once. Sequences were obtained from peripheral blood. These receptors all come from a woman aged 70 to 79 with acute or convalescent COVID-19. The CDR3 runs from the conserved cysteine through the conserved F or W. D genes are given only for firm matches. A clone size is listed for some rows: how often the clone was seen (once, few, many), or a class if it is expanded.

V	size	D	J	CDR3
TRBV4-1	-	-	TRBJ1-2	CASSQHKTGQNYGYTF
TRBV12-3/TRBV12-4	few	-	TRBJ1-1	CASSGGVNTEAFF
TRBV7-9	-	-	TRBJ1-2	CASSLVGEANYGYTF
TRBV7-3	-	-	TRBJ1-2	CASSLTNRVDSADGYTF
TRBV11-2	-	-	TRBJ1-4	CASSLLSRAPNEKLFF
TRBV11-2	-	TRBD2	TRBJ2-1	CASSVRLAGGNDEQFF
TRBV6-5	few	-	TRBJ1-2	CASSSFWRSYGYTF
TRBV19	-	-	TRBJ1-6	CASSIGAANSPLHF
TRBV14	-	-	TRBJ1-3	CASSQGTTKASGNTIYF
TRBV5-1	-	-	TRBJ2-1	CASSLAVGAGNEQFF
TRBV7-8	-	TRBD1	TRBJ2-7	CASSLALTGGYEQYF
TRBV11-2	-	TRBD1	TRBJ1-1	CASSLVGKKTGHTEAFF
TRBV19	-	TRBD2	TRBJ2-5	CASSTWGGETQYF
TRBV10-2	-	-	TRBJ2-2	CASQGTGELFF
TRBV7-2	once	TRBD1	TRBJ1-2	CASSPRGDRGIRNYGYTF
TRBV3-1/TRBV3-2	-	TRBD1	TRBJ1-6	CASSQGTGGLAPLHF
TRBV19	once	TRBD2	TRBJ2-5	CVTPLAGEYQETQYF
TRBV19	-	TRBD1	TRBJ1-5	CASSIAVTGGQPQHF
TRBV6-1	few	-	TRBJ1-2	CASSEPVGTHYGYTF
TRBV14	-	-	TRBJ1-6	CASSPSDPGDWSPLHF
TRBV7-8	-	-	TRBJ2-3	CASSLRGGLTDTQYF
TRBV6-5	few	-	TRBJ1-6	CASSPRQSPVSPLHF
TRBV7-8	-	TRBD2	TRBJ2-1	CASSLGGTSGTRGEQFF
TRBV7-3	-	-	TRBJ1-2	CASSETSGYGYTF
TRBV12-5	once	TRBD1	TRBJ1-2	CASPLSGTGYRGYTF
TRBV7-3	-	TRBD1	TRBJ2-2	CASSSALTGGGGELFF
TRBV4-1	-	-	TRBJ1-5	CASSQILSGVGQPQHF
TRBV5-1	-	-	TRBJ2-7	CASSSSGREQYF
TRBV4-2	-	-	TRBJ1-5	CASSPTDSNQPQHF